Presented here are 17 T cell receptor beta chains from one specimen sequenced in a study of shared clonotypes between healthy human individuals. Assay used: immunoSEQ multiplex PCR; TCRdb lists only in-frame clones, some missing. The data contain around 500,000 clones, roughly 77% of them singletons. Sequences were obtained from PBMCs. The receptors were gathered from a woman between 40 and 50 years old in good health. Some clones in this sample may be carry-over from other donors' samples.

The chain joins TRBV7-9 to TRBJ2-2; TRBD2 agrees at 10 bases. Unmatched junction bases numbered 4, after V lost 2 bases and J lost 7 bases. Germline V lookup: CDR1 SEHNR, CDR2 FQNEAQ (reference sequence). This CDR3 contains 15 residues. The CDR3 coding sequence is TGTGCCAGCAGCTTACTAGCGGGAGTAAGCGGGGAGCTGTTTTTT. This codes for CASSLLAGVSGELFF.

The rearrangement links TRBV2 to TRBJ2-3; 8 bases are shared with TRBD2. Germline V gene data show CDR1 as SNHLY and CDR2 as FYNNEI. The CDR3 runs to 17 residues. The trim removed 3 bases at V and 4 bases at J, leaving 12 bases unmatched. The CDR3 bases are TGTGCCAGCAGTGATCCCTACACCAGCGGGAGACCAGATACGCAGTATTTT. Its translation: CASSDPYTSGRPDTQYF.

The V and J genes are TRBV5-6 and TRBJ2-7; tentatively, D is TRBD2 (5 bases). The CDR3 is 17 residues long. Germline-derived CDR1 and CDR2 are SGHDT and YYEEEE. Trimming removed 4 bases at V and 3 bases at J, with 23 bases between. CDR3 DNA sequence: TGTGCCAGCAGCGGGGTCTCCGACCGAAGCGGAAACTACGAGCAGTACTTC. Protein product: CASSGVSDRSGNYEQYF.

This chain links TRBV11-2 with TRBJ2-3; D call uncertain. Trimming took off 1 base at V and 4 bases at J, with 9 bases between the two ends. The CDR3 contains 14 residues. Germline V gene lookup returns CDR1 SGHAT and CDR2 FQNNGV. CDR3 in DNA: TGTGCCAGCAGCTTAGGGCATCAAGCAGATACGCAGTATTTT. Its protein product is CASSLGHQADTQYF.

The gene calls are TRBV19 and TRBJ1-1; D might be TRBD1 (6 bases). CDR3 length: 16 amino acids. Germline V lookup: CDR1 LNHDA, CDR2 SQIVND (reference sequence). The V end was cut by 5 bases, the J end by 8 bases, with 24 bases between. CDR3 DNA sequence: TGTGCCAGTAGTCCGCACGCCGGGACAAGCTCAGAGGAAGCTTTCTTT. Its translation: CASSPHAGTSSEEAFF.

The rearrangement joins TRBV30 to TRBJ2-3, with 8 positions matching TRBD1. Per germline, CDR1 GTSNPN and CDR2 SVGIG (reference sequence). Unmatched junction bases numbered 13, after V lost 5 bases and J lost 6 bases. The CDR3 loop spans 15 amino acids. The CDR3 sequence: CAWSSDRGFTDTQYF. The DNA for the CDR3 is TGTGCCTGGTCGTCTGACAGGGGATTTACGGATACGCAGTATTTT.

CDR3 region: CASSLAGGLNTEAFF. The CDR3 DNA reads TGTGCCAGCAGCTTAGCTGGAGGTCTGAACACTGAAGCTTTCTTT. The chain is built from TRBV7-9 and TRBJ1-1; D gene ambiguous. V dropped 0 bases and J dropped 0 bases, with 8 bases sitting between them. This CDR3 has 15 amino acids. Germline CDR1 and CDR2: SEHNR and FQNEAQ (reference sequence).

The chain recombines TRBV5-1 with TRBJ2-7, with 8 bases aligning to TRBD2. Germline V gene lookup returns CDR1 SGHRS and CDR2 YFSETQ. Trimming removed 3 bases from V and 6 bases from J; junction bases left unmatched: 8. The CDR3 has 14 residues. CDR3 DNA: TGCGCCAGCAGCTCGGGACTAGGTGCTATCGAGCAGTACTTC. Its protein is CASSSGLGAIEQYF.

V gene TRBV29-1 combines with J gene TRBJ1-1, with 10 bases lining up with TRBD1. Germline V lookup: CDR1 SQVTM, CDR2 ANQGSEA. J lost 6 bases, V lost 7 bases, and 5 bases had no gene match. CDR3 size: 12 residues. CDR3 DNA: TGCAGCGGACAGGGGGCTTCGGCTGAAGCTTTCTTT. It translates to CSGQGASAEAFF.

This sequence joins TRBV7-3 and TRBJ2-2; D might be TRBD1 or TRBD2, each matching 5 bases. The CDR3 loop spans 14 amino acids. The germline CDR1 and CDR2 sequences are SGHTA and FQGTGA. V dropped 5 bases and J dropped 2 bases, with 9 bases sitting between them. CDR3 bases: TGTGCCAGCAGCCGGGGACCTAACACCGGGGAGCTGTTTTTT. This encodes CASSRGPNTGELFF. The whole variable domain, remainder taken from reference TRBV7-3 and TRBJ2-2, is GAGVSQTPSNKVTEKGKYVELRCDPISGHTALYWYRQSLGQGPEFLIYFQGTGAADDSGLPNDRFFAVRPEGSVSTLKIQRTERGDSAVYLCASSRGPNTGELFFGEGSRLTVL.

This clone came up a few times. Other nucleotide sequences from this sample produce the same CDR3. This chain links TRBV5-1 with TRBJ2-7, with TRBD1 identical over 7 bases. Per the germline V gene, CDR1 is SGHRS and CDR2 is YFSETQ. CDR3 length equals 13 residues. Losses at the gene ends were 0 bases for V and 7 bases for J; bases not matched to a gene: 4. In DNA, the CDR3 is TGCGCCAGCAGCTTGGCCGGGACAGAAGAGCAGTACTTC. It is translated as CASSLAGTEEQYF.

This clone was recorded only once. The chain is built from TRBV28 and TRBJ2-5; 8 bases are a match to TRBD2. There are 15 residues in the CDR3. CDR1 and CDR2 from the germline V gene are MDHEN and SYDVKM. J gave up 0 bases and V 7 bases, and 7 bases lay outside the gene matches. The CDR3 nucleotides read TGTGCCAGCAAAAATAGCGGGACCTACCAAGAGACCCAGTACTTC. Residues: CASKNSGTYQETQYF.

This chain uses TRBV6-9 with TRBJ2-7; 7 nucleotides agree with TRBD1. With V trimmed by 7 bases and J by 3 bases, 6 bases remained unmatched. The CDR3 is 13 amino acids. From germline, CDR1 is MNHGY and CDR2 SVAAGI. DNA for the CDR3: TGTGCCAGCACCCCGGGACAGTGCTACGAGCAGTACTTC. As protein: CASTPGQCYEQYF.

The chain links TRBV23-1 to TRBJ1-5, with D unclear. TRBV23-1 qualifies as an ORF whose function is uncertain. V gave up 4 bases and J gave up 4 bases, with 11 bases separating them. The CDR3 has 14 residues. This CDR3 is CASSRRGRNQPQHF. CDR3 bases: TGCGCCAGCAGTCGGCGTGGAAGGAATCAGCCCCAGCATTTT.

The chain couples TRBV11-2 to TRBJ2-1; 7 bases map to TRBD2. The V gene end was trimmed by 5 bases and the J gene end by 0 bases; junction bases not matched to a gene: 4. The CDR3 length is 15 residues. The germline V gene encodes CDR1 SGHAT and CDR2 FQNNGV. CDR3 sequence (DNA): TGTGCCAGCAGCCCCCCGGGAGGCTCCTACAATGAGCAGTTCTTC. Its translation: CASSPPGGSYNEQFF.

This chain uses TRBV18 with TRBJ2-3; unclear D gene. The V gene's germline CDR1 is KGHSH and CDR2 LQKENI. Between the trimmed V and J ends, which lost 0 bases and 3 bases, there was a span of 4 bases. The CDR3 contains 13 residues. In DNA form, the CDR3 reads TGTGCCAGCTCACCACCGATTACAGATACGCAGTATTTT. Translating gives CASSPPITDTQYF.

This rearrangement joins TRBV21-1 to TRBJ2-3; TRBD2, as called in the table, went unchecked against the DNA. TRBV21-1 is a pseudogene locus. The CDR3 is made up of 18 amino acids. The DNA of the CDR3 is TGTGCCAGCAGCAAAGAAAGGACTAGCGGGCCTAGCACAGATACGCAGTATTTT. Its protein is CASSKERTSGPSTDTQYF.